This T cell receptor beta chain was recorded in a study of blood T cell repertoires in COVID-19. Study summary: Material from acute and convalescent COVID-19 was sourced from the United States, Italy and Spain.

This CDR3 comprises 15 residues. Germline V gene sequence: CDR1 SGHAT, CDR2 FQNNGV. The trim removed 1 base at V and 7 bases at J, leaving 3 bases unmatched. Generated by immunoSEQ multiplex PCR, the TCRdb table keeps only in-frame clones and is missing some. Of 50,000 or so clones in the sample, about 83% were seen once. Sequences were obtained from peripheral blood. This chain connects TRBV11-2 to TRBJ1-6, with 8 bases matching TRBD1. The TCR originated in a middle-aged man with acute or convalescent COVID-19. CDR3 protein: CASSLGTGQNSPLHF. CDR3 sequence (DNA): TGTGCCAGCAGCTTAGGGACAGGGCAAAATTCACCCCTCCACTTT.